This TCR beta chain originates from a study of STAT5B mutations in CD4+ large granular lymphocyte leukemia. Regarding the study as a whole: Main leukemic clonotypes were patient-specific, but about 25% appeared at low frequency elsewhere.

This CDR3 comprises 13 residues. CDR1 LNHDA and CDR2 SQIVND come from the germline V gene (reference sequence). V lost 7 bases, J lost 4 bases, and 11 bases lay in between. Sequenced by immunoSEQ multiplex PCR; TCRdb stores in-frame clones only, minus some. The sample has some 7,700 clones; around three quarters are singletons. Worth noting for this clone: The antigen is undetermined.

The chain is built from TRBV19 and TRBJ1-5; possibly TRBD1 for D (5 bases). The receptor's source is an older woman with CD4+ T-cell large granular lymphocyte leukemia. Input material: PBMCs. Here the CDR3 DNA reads TGTGCCAGTATGGTAGGGGATAATCAGCCCCAGCATTTT. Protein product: CASMVGDNQPQHF. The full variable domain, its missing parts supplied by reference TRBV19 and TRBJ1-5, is DGGITQSPKYLFRKEGQNVTLSCEQNLNHDAMYWYRQDPGQGLRLIYYSQIVNDFQKGDIAEGYSVSREKKESFPLTVTSAQKNPTAFYLCASMVGDNQPQHFGDGTRLSIL.